The T cell receptor (beta chain) under discussion was sequenced for a study of cytomegalovirus exposure and HLA in healthy donors. Study-wide findings and caveats: Analysis was performed later, and it showed HLA-associated TCR beta chains to be more clonally expanded than equally common others.

The PCR ran on 60 Vbeta and 13 Jbeta primers. Profiled with immunoSEQ multiplex PCR; TCRdb holds only in-frame clones, not every one. The table has some 120,000 clones, roughly 82% seen once. Trimming stripped 5 bases from V and 12 bases from J, with 13 bases between. The CDR3 is made up of 12 amino acids. Germline V CDR1 and CDR2: SGHTA, FQGNSA. On this clone itself: Its antigen is undetermined.

The clonotype comes from a male donor in good health and CMV-seropositive. The chain recombines TRBV7-2 with TRBJ1-4; TRBD1 is a possible D gene (5 bases). Input material: PBMCs. The CDR3 DNA reads TGTGCCAGCAGCCCTGTGGGAGGGGAACTGTTTTTT. Protein product: CASSPVGGELFF.